The next 10 T cell receptor beta chains were all read from a single sample in a study of follicular helper T cells after annual influenza vaccination (dated by TCRdb to the late 2010s). The time point label, as the study defines it: 2014-2015 season, pre-vaccination. The library was built by means of the immunoSEQ multiplex PCR assay. What TCRdb holds here is the immuneACCESS table cut down to in-frame rearrangements. Part of the clones is not present; checked against another copy, under half of the missing clones reflect an unresolved V gene, and the others are unexplained. Across this sample there are roughly 27,000 clones, with around 80% seen only once. About 1.2% of the sample is in the top ten clones. Sample: CXCR5+ CD38- circulating T follicular helper cells from blood, taken on the day of influenza vaccination. What the cell subset or site label conveys for this sample: circulating Tfh, non-naive CD4+CXCR5+PD-1+ (ICOS+CD38+ or ICOS-CD38-). The receptor set was obtained from an adult who received the influenza vaccine.

The CDR3 nucleotides are TGTGCCAGCAGTTCGGGGGGTATGAACACTGAAGCTTTCTTT. Encoded protein: CASSSGGMNTEAFF. The genes are TRBV28 and TRBJ1-1, with D possibly TRBD1 on 5 matching bases. CDR3 length equals 14 residues. Germline lookup yields CDR1 MDHEN and CDR2 SYDVKM. V shed 4 bases and J shed 0 bases, with 9 bases lying between them.

This clone was counted between two and nine times. The chain carries TRBV5-5 and TRBJ2-7; 8 positions agree with TRBD1. J gave up 2 bases and V 3 bases, and 10 bases lay outside the gene matches. The length of the CDR3 is 16 residues. CDR1 is SGHKS and CDR2 is YYEKEE in the germline V gene (reference sequence). The CDR3 coding sequence is TGTGCCAGCAGCTCGGCGACAGGGGCAGAGCCCTACGAGCAGTACTTC. The encoded protein is CASSSATGAEPYEQYF.

The CDR3 coding sequence is TGTGCCAGCAGCTTAGATGGACAGTCTGAAGCTTTCTTT. As protein: CASSLDGQSEAFF. V gene TRBV11-3 combines with J gene TRBJ1-1; weak D call: TRBD1 (6 bases). The CDR3 length is 13 residues. Trimming shortened V by 0 bases and J by 6 bases, and 8 bases separated the two germline ends. Germline V gives CDR1 SGHNT, CDR2 YENEEA. Variable domain in full (rest from reference TRBV11-3 and TRBJ1-1): EAGVVQSPRYKIIEKKQPVAFWCNPISGHNTLYWYLQNLGQGPELLIRYENEEAVDDSQLPKDRFSAERLKGVDSTLKIQPAELGDSAVYLCASSLDGQSEAFFGQGTRLTVV.

This sequence joins TRBV7-3 and TRBJ2-2, with D possibly matching TRBD1 (5 bases). The CDR3 length is 15 residues. Germline CDR1 reads SGHTA; CDR2 reads FQGTGA. Trimming cost V 1 base and J 1 base, with 7 bases left between them. DNA of the CDR3: TGTGCCAGCAGCTTAAATACAGGGAACACCGGGGAGCTGTTTTTT. Translated, it gives CASSLNTGNTGELFF.

The chain combines TRBV7-2 with TRBJ1-1, with D possibly matching TRBD1 (5 bases). Trimming left V 6 bases short and J 4 bases short, with 15 bases between. Germline CDR1 and CDR2: SGHTA and FQGNSA. This CDR3 is 14 amino acids long. In DNA, the CDR3 is TGTGCCAGCAGACTGGGGGGGGGAGGCACTGAAGCTTTCTTT. It specifies CASRLGGGGTEAFF.

The chain employs TRBV4-2 and TRBJ1-4; D gene uncertain. The ends were cut back, 1 base at V and 8 bases at J, with 11 bases in the middle. The CDR3 consists of 14 residues. CDR1 is LGHNA, CDR2 YNFKEQ, per germline. CDR3 sequence (DNA): TGTGCCAGCAGCCAAGGGGCAGCTCAAGAAAAACTGTTTTTT. As protein: CASSQGAAQEKLFF.

The CDR3 DNA reads TGCGCCAGCAGCTCACAGGGCTCCTACGAGCAGTACTTC. This codes for CASSSQGSYEQYF. This chain connects TRBV5-1 to TRBJ2-7; weak D call: TRBD1 (6 bases). The CDR3 length is 13 residues. Trimming left V 3 bases short and J 0 bases short, with 7 bases between. Looked up from germline, CDR1 is SGHRS and CDR2 is YFSETQ.

The V call is TRBV7-9, the J call TRBJ2-5, with a possible D match to TRBD2 (6 bases). Matching the DNA end better, TRBJ2-7 makes the J call doubtful. Germline lookup yields CDR1 SEHNR and CDR2 FQNEAQ (reference sequence). The CDR3 spans 14 residues. CDR3 sequence: CASSWGDGRGEQYF. CDR3 coding DNA: TGTGCCAGCAGCTGGGGGGACGGGAGAGGCGAGCAGTACTTC.

The chain combines TRBV7-3 with TRBJ1-2; D ambiguous. Germline assignment: CDR1 SGHTA and CDR2 FQGTGA. The CDR3 extends over 15 amino acids. The V gene lost 3 bases and the J gene lost 0 bases, with 11 bases spanning the gap. Here the CDR3 reads CASSLLAGPNYGYTF. The CDR3 DNA reads as TGTGCCAGCAGCTTGTTGGCAGGCCCTAACTATGGCTACACCTTC.

This rearrangement joins TRBV27 to TRBJ1-1, with 9 bases matching TRBD1. From germline, CDR1 is MNHEY and CDR2 SMNVEV (reference sequence). V trimming: 4 bases; J trimming: 8 bases; junction bases outside the gene matches: 8. The CDR3 is made up of 14 amino acids. CDR3 nucleotide sequence: TGTGCCAGCAGTTCCCGGACAGGGGCCGCCGAAGCTTTCTTT. It is translated as CASSSRTGAAEAFF.